One sample yielded the 5 T cell receptor beta chains listed below, sequenced in a study of cytotoxic CD8 clonotypes in ibrutinib-treated CLL. Some clones are missing from TCRdb's copy, which holds only in-frame ones; the method was immunoSEQ multiplex PCR. The sample lists 90,000 to 150,000 clones, about 53% occurring once. The sequencing here drew on PBMCs, taken after 24 months of ibrutinib treatment. The receptors shown here come from a human donor with chronic lymphocytic leukemia.

The chain links TRBV7-2 to TRBJ2-1, with D possibly being TRBD1 (6 bases). V gave up 5 bases and J gave up 4 bases, with 12 bases separating them. Germline CDR1 SGHTA, CDR2 FQGNSA. The CDR3 loop spans 14 amino acids. The CDR3 loop reads CASSRAGVYNEQFF. CDR3 nucleotide sequence: TGTGCCAGCAGCCGAGCAGGGGTATACAATGAGCAGTTCTTC.

The rearrangement links TRBV2 to TRBJ1-3; D gene uncertain. The germline V gene encodes CDR1 SNHLY and CDR2 FYNNEI. The germline V and J ends were trimmed by 4 bases and 0 bases, with 10 bases remaining between them. This CDR3 has 15 residues. The CDR3 reads CASSVGQSSGNTIYF. As DNA, the CDR3 is TGTGCCAGCAGTGTTGGGCAGAGCTCTGGAAACACCATATATTTT.

The V call is TRBV6-5, the J call TRBJ1-1; maybe TRBD1 (6 bases). Trimming left V 6 bases short and J 4 bases short, with 12 bases between. The germline gives CDR1 MNHEY, CDR2 SVGAGI. The CDR3 is made up of 13 amino acids. CDR3 in amino acids: CASRKTGLTEAFF. As DNA, the CDR3 is TGTGCCAGCAGGAAGACAGGCCTCACTGAAGCTTTCTTT.

In its sample, this clone was seen a few times. J is TRBJ1-6 and V is TRBV7-9; D perhaps matches TRBD1 (5 bases). From germline, CDR1 is SEHNR and CDR2 FQNEAQ (reference sequence). The CDR3 is made up of 13 amino acids. V was shortened by 3 bases and J by 13 bases, with 13 bases between the two germline ends. The DNA for the CDR3 is TGTGCCAGCAGCTTGGAGGGACGGGCCCCCCTCCACTTT. This gives the protein CASSLEGRAPLHF.

The chain employs TRBV5-1 and TRBJ2-3; D gene ambiguous. The CDR3 length is 14 residues. The germline V and J ends were trimmed by 0 bases and 3 bases, with 8 bases remaining between them. Germline V gene sequence: CDR1 SGHRS, CDR2 YFSETQ. Written as DNA, the CDR3 is TGCGCCAGCAGCTTGGTTTCGCAGACAGATACGCAGTATTTT. Its protein is CASSLVSQTDTQYF.